The rows below give T cell receptor beta chains drawn from one sample of a study of regulatory T cells in long-lasting Graves disease. TCRdb ran MiXCR on the multiplex PCR reads and lists one entry per CDR3 protein. In the table there are roughly 440,000 distinct CDR3 sequences, roughly 17% of which are singletons. The same data also went into a second study, on T cells in Graves' hyperthyroidism and ophthalmopathy.

This material consisted of peripheral blood mononuclear cells (PBMCs), taken at new diagnosis, from a patient treated with antithyroid drugs. Receptor source: a woman aged 18 to 35 with Graves disease. The CDR3 runs from the conserved cysteine through the conserved F or W. Fields, in order: clone size, D gene, J gene, V gene, CDR3 DNA, CDR3 protein. D genes are given only for firm matches. Expanded clones are given a class, and other clones once, few, many or no size at all.

>many|.|TRBJ1-1|TRBV3-1
TGTGCCAGCAGCCTCAACCTGAACACTGAAGCTTTCTTT
CASSLNLNTEAFF
>.|TRBD2|TRBJ2-1|TRBV3-1
TGTGCCAGCAGCCAAGAATTCCTGCTCGGGACGGGAGGCAATGAGCAGTTCTTC
CASSQEFLLGTGGNEQFF
>.|TRBD2|TRBJ2-1|TRBV24-1
TGTGCCACCAGCCGCGGGACTACCTACGAGCAGTTCTTC
CATSRGTTYEQFF
>many|.|TRBJ1-1|TRBV12-3/TRBV12-4
TGTGCCAGCAGTTTAGGAGGGGTTGGCAAAGAAGCTTTCTTT
CASSLGGVGKEAFF
>many|TRBD1|TRBJ1-5|TRBV5-6
TGTGCCAGCAGCTTGTCTGGCAGGGGGCGAAATCAGCCCCAGCATTTT
CASSLSGRGRNQPQHF
>many|TRBD2|TRBJ2-7|TRBV12-3/TRBV12-4
TGTGCCAGCATGTTGCGGGAGGGCCGGTACGAGCAGTACTTC
CASMLREGRYEQYF
>.|TRBD1|TRBJ2-2|TRBV24-1
TGTGCCACCAGTGATCAAGGACAGGGGAGGATCGGGGAGCTGTTTTTT
CATSDQGQGRIGELFF
>.|TRBD2|TRBJ2-7|TRBV14
TGTGCCAGCAGCCAACGGAGCGGGGTCTCCTACGAGCAGTACTTC
CASSQRSGVSYEQYF
>once|.|TRBJ2-4|TRBV19
TGTGCCAGTAGTATAAGCGGACTAGCCAAAAACATTCAGTACTTC
CASSISGLAKNIQYF
>.|TRBD2|TRBJ2-1|TRBV7-7
TGTGCTAGCAGGCGGACTAGCGGGAGCGAGCAGTTCTTC
CASRRTSGSEQFF
>.|.|TRBJ2-7|TRBV11-2
TGTGCCAGCAGCTTAGAGGGAGTCAGGAACTACGAGCAGTACTTC
CASSLEGVRNYEQYF
>.|.|TRBJ2-7|TRBV28
TGTGCCAGCAGTCGAACAGGGTCTAGTTCCTACGAGCAGTACTTC
CASSRTGSSSYEQYF
>few|.|TRBJ2-5|TRBV7-9
TGTGCCAGCAGCTTAAACAATCGTGAGACCCAGTACTTC
CASSLNNRETQYF
>few|.|TRBJ1-1|TRBV2
TGTGCCAGCAGTGGATGGTCCAGGGATAGGGCTTTCTTT
CASSGWSRDRAFF
>many|TRBD2|TRBJ2-7|TRBV20-1
TGCAGTGCTGGACTAGCGGGAGCCGACGAGCAGTACTTC
CSAGLAGADEQYF
>many|TRBD2|TRBJ2-3|TRBV7-7
TGTGCTAGCGCGGGGACTAGCATGGATACGCAGTATTTT
CASAGTSMDTQYF
>many|.|TRBJ2-5|TRBV6-5
TGTGCCAGCAGTTACTCGACGGGAATGGAGACCCAGTACTTC
CASSYSTGMETQYF
>many|.|TRBJ1-5|TRBV28
TGTGCCAGCAGACACGATTCAGGGTACTCTGCGGAACCCCAGCATTTT
CASRHDSGYSAEPQHF
>many|.|TRBJ2-7|TRBV6-2/TRBV6-3
TGTGCCAGCAGTTACGACTACGCCTACGAGCAGTACTTC
CASSYDYAYEQYF
>many|.|TRBJ2-1|TRBV11-2
TGTGCCAGCAGTGCTGGCCAGGGTTCCTACAATGAGCAGTTCTTC
CASSAGQGSYNEQFF
>.|TRBD1|TRBJ1-5|TRBV7-2
TGTGCCAGCAGCTACGACAGGGGTGATCAGCCCCAGCATTTT
CASSYDRGDQPQHF
>many|.|TRBJ2-1|TRBV7-2
TGTGCCAGCAGCTCCTATTACAATGAGCAGTTCTTC
CASSSYYNEQFF
>few|.|TRBJ2-1|TRBV11-1
TGTGCCAGCAGCCACGCCGGACCCTCCTACAATGAGCAGTTCTTC
CASSHAGPSYNEQFF
>many|TRBD2|TRBJ2-1|TRBV28
TGTGCCAGCAGTTTCCATGGGGGGGGTAGTGAGCAGTTCTTC
CASSFHGGGSEQFF
>many|.|TRBJ2-1|TRBV28
TGTGCCAGCAGGGCTGCACTAGCTCGGAACTACAATGAGCAGTTCTTC
CASRAALARNYNEQFF
>.|.|TRBJ1-2|TRBV7-3
TGTGCCAGCAGACCAGACGGTGTAGGTGGCTACACCTTC
CASRPDGVGGYTF
>many|TRBD2|TRBJ2-1|TRBV7-3
TGTGCCAGCAGCTTAATTTCGGGAGGGAAAGGACTTGATGAGCAGTTCTTC
CASSLISGGKGLDEQFF
>.|TRBD1|TRBJ1-5|TRBV28
TGTGCCAGCAGTTTGGGAGGTGCGGGACAGGGGGCCGTTCAGCCCCAGCATTTT
CASSLGGAGQGAVQPQHF
>many|.|TRBJ2-1|TRBV20-1
TGCAGTGCAATTTGGGCGGATGAGCAGTTCTTC
CSAIWADEQFF
>many|TRBD2|TRBJ2-1|TRBV6-2/TRBV6-3
TGTGCCAGCAGTTACTCTGCGGGAGGGCCACGCAATGAGCAGTTCTTC
CASSYSAGGPRNEQFF
>many|.|TRBJ2-3|TRBV12-3/TRBV12-4
TGTGCCAGCAGTTTAAAGGGGGGAAGAACAGATACGCAGTATTTT
CASSLKGGRTDTQYF
>.|.|TRBJ2-7|TRBV9
TGTGCCAGCAGCCCGACGGGGGCCCAAGGCGAGCAGTACTTC
CASSPTGAQGEQYF
>many|.|TRBJ2-2|TRBV27
TGTGCCAGCAGTTTATTCGGGGAGCTGTTTTTT
CASSLFGELFF
>few|TRBD1|TRBJ2-5|TRBV5-8
TGTGCCAGCAGCTCACGGGGACAGGGGCAAGAGACCCAGTACTTC
CASSSRGQGQETQYF
>.|.|TRBJ1-4|TRBV4-2
TGTGCCAGCAGCCGAGAACCAGCAACTAATGAAAAACTGTTTTTT
CASSREPATNEKLFF
>.|.|TRBJ2-7|TRBV7-2
TGTGCCAGCAGCTTTAGTCCAGGGCGGACCTACGAGCAGTACTTC
CASSFSPGRTYEQYF
>.|.|TRBJ2-5|TRBV6-5
TGTGCCAGCAGTTGGTGGCAGGGAGAGACCCAGTACTTC
CASSWWQGETQYF